This TCR beta chain was captured by sequencing in a study of blood T cell repertoires in COVID-19. The V gene end was trimmed by 6 bases and the J gene end by 9 bases; junction bases not matched to a gene: 9. This CDR3 has 16 residues. Germline lookup yields CDR1 LNHDA and CDR2 SQIVND (reference sequence). The method was immunoSEQ multiplex PCR; TCRdb's version includes in-frame clones alone and lacks a portion of them. Found here are about 270,000 clones, under 90% of them singletons; the top ten hold just under 3%. The chain recombines TRBV19 with TRBJ2-1; 15 bases are shared with TRBD2. Sequenced material: peripheral blood. The sequence was obtained from a woman in her sixties or seventies with active or convalescent COVID-19. Here the CDR3 DNA reads TGTGCCAGTAGCACCAGGGGACTAGCGGGGGGATTTGAGCAGTTCTTC. It translates to CASSTRGLAGGFEQFF.